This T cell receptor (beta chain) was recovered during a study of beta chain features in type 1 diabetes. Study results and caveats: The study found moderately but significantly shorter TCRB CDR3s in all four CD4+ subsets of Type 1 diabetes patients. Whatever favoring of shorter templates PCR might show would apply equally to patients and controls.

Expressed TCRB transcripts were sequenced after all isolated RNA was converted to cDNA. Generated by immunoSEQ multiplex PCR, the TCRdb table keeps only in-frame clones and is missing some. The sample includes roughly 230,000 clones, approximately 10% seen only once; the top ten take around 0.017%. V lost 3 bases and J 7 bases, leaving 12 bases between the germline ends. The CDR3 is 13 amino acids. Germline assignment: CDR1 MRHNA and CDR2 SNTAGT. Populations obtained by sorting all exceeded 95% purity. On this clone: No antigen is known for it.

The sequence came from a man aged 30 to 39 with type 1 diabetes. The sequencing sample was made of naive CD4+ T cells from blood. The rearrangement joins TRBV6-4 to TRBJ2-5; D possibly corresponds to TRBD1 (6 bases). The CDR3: CASSDFRGGTQYF. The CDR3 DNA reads TGTGCCAGCAGTGATTTCAGGGGTGGGACCCAGTACTTC.